This TCR beta chain originates from a study of CD8 T cell repertoires and HIV-1 epitope variants. On this clone itself: Its cognate antigen is unknown.

Here immunoSEQ multiplex PCR was the method, and the copy in TCRdb shows in-frame clones only, minus some. The repertoire consists of some 7,000 clones, with less than 75% occurring once and the leading ten covering under 50%. The CDR3 loop spans 16 amino acids. In germline, CDR1 is MNHNS, CDR2 SASEGT. V shed 4 bases and J 11 bases; nucleotides not matched to a gene: 17. The sequenced sample consisted of cultured CD8+ T cells derived from PBMCs. V and J are TRBV6-1 and TRBJ1-5; TRBD1 aligns across 7 bases. This clonotype was sampled from a male donor with HIV. CDR3 bases: TGTGCCAGCAGTGGCCGATGGACAGGTGCCGAATCGGCCCAGCATTTT. The encoded protein is CASSGRWTGAESAQHF.